The sequence of this T cell receptor (beta chain) was determined in a study of CXCR3-negative and CXCR3-positive naive CD8 T cells. About the study: Sequencing brought in some 130 million TRB reads altogether, and each library got about 1.5 +/- 0.3 million.

Through 5' RACE with UMI labels, the TRB cDNA libraries were prepared. From its re-call of the 5' RACE reads, TCRdb lists each CDR3 protein once, without DNA. Found here are 84,000 or so distinct CDR3 sequences; the top ten clones hold 1.5% to 2%. CDR3 length: 18 residues. The germline V gene has CDR1 SEHNR and CDR2 FQNEAQ (reference sequence). About this clonotype itself: The antigen is not known.

Cells classed as naive CD8+ T cells were CD45RO-CCR7+CD27+CD95-. Study observations and caveats: Memory CD8+ cells had much lower diversity, and both naive subsets had comparably high diversity.

This chain uses TRBV7-9 with TRBJ1-4; checking the TCRdb D call of TRBD1 is not possible without DNA. Sample: naive CXCR3- CD8+ T cells from blood. Described subset: CD45RO-CCR7+CD27+CD95- naive CD8+ T cells lacking CXCR3 (TNR3-). The sequence came from a human donor in good health. Some clones in this sample may be carry-over from other donors' samples. This CDR3 is CASSLDPGDARTNEKLFF.